This T cell receptor beta chain is drawn from a study of shared clonotypes between healthy human individuals. Overall study context: The study enrolled a couple of women and three men aged 18 to 49.

Germline V gives CDR1 SQVTM, CDR2 ANQGSEA. The V and J ends lost 2 bases and 7 bases, in that order; junction bases with no gene match: 13. This CDR3 has 16 amino acids. Donors comprised only Caucasian adults living in Nashville, Tennessee. Samples underwent the assay at deep level. Only in-frame clones appear in the TCRdb table, and some are missing; sequencing was by immunoSEQ multiplex PCR. This sample carries approximately 500,000 clones, 79% of them seen once, and the ten largest clones take 13%. Input material: PBMCs. This chain uses TRBV29-1 with TRBJ2-7; TRBD1 aligns across 11 bases. The source is a woman aged 40 to 50 in good health. Some clones in this sample may be carry-over from other donors' samples. The CDR3 coding sequence is TGCAGCGTTGAAAGGTGGTCTTGGACAGGGGGCAGGGAGCAGTACTTC. Translated, it gives CSVERWSWTGGREQYF.